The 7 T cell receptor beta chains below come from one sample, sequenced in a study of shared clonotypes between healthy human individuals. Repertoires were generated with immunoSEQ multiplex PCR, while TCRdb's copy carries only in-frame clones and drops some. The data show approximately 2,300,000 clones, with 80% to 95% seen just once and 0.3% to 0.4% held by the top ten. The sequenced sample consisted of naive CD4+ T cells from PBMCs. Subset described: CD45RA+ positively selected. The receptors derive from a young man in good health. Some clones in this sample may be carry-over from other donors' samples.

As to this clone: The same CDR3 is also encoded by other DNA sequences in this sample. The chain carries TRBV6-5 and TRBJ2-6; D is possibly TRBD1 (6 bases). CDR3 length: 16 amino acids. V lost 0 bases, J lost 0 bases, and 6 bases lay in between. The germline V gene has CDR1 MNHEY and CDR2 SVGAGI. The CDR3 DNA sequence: TGTGCCAGCAGTTACTCCAGGGGCTCTGGGGCCAACGTCCTGACTTTC. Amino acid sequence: CASSYSRGSGANVLTF.

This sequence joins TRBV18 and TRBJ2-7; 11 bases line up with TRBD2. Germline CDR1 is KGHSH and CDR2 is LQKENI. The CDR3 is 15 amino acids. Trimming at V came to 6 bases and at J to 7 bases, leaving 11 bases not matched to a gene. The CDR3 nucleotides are TGTGCCAGCTCCCCGACTAGCGGGACTCTTTGGGAGCAGTACTTC. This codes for CASSPTSGTLWEQYF.

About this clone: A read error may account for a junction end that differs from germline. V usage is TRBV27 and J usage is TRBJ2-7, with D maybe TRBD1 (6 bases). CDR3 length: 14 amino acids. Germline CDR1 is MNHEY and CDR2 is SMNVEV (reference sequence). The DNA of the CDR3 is TGTGCCAGTAGTTTTCTACCGGACAGCTACGAGCAGTACTTC. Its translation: CASSFLPDSYEQYF.

The CDR3 loop reads CASSFTSNGEQFF. For the CDR3, the DNA is TGCGCCAGCAGCTTTACTTCCAATGGTGAGCAGTTCTTC. The J gene is TRBJ2-1, the V gene TRBV5-1; no definite D call. Germline CDR1 is SGHRS and CDR2 is YFSETQ. Trimming shortened V by 2 bases and J by 9 bases, and 12 bases separated the two germline ends. There are 13 residues in the CDR3.

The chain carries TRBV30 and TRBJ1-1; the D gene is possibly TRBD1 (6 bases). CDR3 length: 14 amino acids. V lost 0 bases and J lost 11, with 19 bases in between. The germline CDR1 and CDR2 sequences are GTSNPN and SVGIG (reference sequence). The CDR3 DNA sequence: TGTGCCTGGAGTGTAAAGGGGGTAATCGGGCGGGCTTTCTTT. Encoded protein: CAWSVKGVIGRAFF.

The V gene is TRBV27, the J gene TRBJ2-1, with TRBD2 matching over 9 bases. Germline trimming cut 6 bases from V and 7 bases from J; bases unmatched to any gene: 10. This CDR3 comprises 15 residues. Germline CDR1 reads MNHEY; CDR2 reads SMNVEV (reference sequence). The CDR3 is CASRPSGTFRNEQFF. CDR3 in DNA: TGTGCCAGCAGACCTAGCGGGACCTTTAGGAATGAGCAGTTCTTC.

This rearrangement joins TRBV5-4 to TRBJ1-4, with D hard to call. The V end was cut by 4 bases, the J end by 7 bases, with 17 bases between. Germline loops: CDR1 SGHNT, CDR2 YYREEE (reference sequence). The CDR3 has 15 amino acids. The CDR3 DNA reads TGTGCCAGCAGCGTATATGGGGATACGGGTGAAAAACTGTTTTTT. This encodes CASSVYGDTGEKLFF.